This T cell receptor beta chain was sequenced during a study of T cells in Graves' hyperthyroidism and ophthalmopathy (dated by TCRdb to between 2018 and 2021). In terms of the full investigation: A discovery cohort of 95 to 100 patients, 43 with Graves' ophthalmopathy and about 58 with stable Graves' hyperthyroidism, was used to find distinguishing TCR V-J signatures. TCR Vbeta CDR3 sequencing of fewer than 150 peripheral blood samples (approximately 44 ophthalmopathy, 75 or so hyperthyroidism and around 17 progressor patients) is reported in the paper. An independent validation cohort of about 20 hyperthyroidism patients and 17 patients who later progressed to ophthalmopathy tested prospective prediction of ophthalmopathy. The approximately 90 discovery patients were divided at random into training and test sets in a 7:3 ratio. Following sampling, methimazole starting at 30 mg daily was given to hyperthyroidism patients, and high-dose intravenous methylprednisolone was given to ophthalmopathy patients. Thyroid tissue and blood T-cell repertoires from several Graves' hyperthyroidism patients were also compared in the study. Summary of the overall study and its limitations: Sample size was not statistically predetermined, and investigators were not blinded to group allocation. A model built on a 13 V-J signature distinguished ophthalmopathy from stable hyperthyroidism, reaching 85% to 90% sensitivity and 81.08% specificity in cross-validation and 80%/75% in testing. Most expanded thyroid clonotypes (frequency above 0.001) were also detected in blood, suggesting blood repertoires may reflect thyroid immune responses. During validation, the model predicted progression to ophthalmopathy a median of around 6 months ahead of onset, with roughly 65% sensitivity and under 85% specificity.

Amplification of TCR beta CDR3 regions was carried out from RNA transcripts. The first round of RT-PCR for the TCR CDR3 was performed with the HTBI primer set and the Qiagen OneStep RT-PCR kit. A second multiplex PCR round built the libraries, followed by size selection and purification. Paired-end sequencing of the libraries was performed with 100 bp reads on an Illumina HiSeq2000. The original pipeline was this. SOAPnuke was used to process the raw data, with reads discarded if the reads contained adapters or uncalled bases, had a mean Phred below 15, or lacked an exact constant-primer or identifier match. High-quality paired reads were merged using COPE v1.2.5, and each unique nucleotide sequence was defined as a clonotype. MiTCR v1.1 was used to align the clonotypes against IMGT TRBV, TRBD and TRBJ reference segments. The analysis was restricted to V-J combinations with a frequency above 0.0001, which together covered around 99% of the repertoires. A TCS score was defined as the ratio of F50 (clonal expansion) to E x V (chaos), with BLOSUM62-based TCRdist applied between CDR3 peptides within each V-J. Welch's t-statistics and random forest reduced around 550 V-J features to about 13, which were used in a naive Bayes classifier (R e1071). The Morisita-Horn index was used to measure how similar the thyroid and blood repertoires were. Starting from the raw public reads, TCRdb applied fastp trimming at Q25, assembled clones with MiXCR and retained in-frame beta chains. Rows are combined by CDR3 protein, so each entry shows the most common genes and DNA. TCRdb assigned the V and J calls; the authors' analysis was not used. This sample lists approximately 640,000 distinct CDR3 sequences; nearly 45% were detected once. Less than 9.5% of the sample belongs to the ten largest clones.

There are a few counts of this clonotype. Its cognate antigen has yet to be identified. Base-call qualities are not available, and no considerably larger clone is one nucleotide away. The study excluded patients with uncontrolled infections, other autoimmune diseases, pregnancy or lactation. Diagnoses relied on clinical symptoms, serum thyroxine and TRAb, thyroid ultrasound and orbital computed tomography. Trizol reagent was used to extract total RNA, and RNA quality was then checked on an Agilent 2100 Bioanalyzer. Per the germline V gene (reference sequence), DFQATT is the CDR1 and SNEGSKA is the CDR2. Germline trimming amounts to 5 bases on V and 8 bases on J, with 13 as the count of junction bases outside the gene matches. From the cysteine through the phenylalanine, the CDR3 covers 14 amino acids. The kept DNA is CDR3 alone, 42 bases in frame from the first base.

Sequencing input: peripheral blood or thyroid tissue (not recorded which). Here the chain combines TRBV20-1 and TRBJ1-2; the central 8 bases match TRBD1. The sequence was collected from an adult man with Graves' disease, either hyperthyroidism or ophthalmopathy (not recorded which). The CDR3 sequence is CSARGTGTSWGYTF. Read as DNA, the sequence is TGCAGTGCTCGGGGGACAGGAACTTCGTGGGGCTACACCTTC.